Listed here are 30 T cell receptor beta chains from one sample, sequenced in a study of cytomegalovirus exposure and HLA in healthy donors. PCR was performed using 60 Vbeta and 13 Jbeta primers. Method: immunoSEQ multiplex PCR; TCRdb's copy keeps in-frame clones and lacks some. The data contain about 93,000 clones, roughly 72% of them singletons. Sequencing was done on a sample of PBMCs. Receptors originate from a young man in good health and CMV-seronegative.

V is TRBV6-5 and J is TRBJ2-1; D is possibly TRBD1 (5 bases). Germline V gene data show CDR1 as MNHEY and CDR2 as SVGAGI. Trimming left V 6 bases short and J 1 base short, with 10 bases between. The CDR3 spans 14 residues. The CDR3 here is CASRTEQSYNEQFF. CDR3 coding DNA: TGTGCCAGCAGGACAGAACAATCCTACAATGAGCAGTTCTTC.

The J gene is TRBJ1-2, the V gene TRBV7-2; 8 bases agree with TRBD1. Trimming took 5 bases from V and 10 from J; bases not matched to a gene: 9. Germline assignment: CDR1 SGHTA and CDR2 FQGNSA. The CDR3 covers 13 residues. Here the CDR3 reads CASSPPGGVVYTF. The CDR3 DNA sequence: TGTGCCAGCAGCCCCCCAGGGGGCGTGGTCTACACCTTC.

The rearrangement joins TRBV6-5 to TRBJ1-1, with D tentatively TRBD1 (5 bases). This CDR3 spans 13 amino acids. Germline CDR1 reads MNHEY; CDR2 reads SVGAGI. V dropped 8 bases and J dropped 0 bases, with 10 bases sitting between them. The CDR3 nucleotides read TGTGCCAGCGGGAGGGGCATGAACACTGAAGCTTTCTTT. Protein: CASGRGMNTEAFF.

The rearrangement links TRBV6-5 to TRBJ2-1; D gene unclear. Germline V gives CDR1 MNHEY, CDR2 SVGAGI. The CDR3 extends over 13 amino acids. Trimming cost V 5 bases and J 6 bases, with 11 bases left between them. This CDR3 reads CASSHSQTNEQFF. Written as DNA, the CDR3 is TGTGCCAGCAGTCACAGTCAGACCAATGAGCAGTTCTTC.

V is TRBV5-1 and J is TRBJ2-7; TRBD1 aligns across 9 bases. The germline V gene encodes CDR1 SGHRS and CDR2 YFSETQ. CDR3 length: 15 amino acids. The junction had 11 bases not matched to a gene; V was cut back by 4 bases and J by 6 bases. For the CDR3, the DNA is TGCGCCAGCAGCATCACAGGGGGCGCGACTGGCGAGCAGTACTTC. It encodes CASSITGGATGEQYF.

About this clone itself: Sequence at one end of the junction differs from germline and may be a read error. This sequence joins TRBV7-9 and TRBJ1-2; 8 bases line up with TRBD1. CDR1 and CDR2 from the germline V gene are SEHNR and FQNEAQ (reference sequence). The CDR3 is 15 residues long. CDR3 sequence: CSSSLGTTGEGGYTF. CDR3 DNA sequence: TGTTCCAGCAGCTTAGGGACGACAGGGGAGGGTGGCTACACCTTC.

This chain joins TRBV29-1 and TRBJ1-2, with 7 positions matching TRBD1. The CDR3 spans 13 residues. Trimming cost V 5 bases and J 3 bases; bases outside gene matches: 6. From germline, CDR1 is SQVTM and CDR2 ANQGSEA. CDR3 in DNA: TGCAGCGTTACAGGGGTTATAGACTATGGCTACACCTTC. This encodes CSVTGVIDYGYTF.

The rearrangement joins TRBV28 to TRBJ1-2, with TRBD1 as a possible D gene (5 bases). The CDR3 contains 13 residues. Germline V gene lookup returns CDR1 MDHEN and CDR2 SYDVKM. V was cut by 3 bases and J by 4 bases, with 9 bases left in between. Here the CDR3 reads CASSFLGAYGYTF. The CDR3 DNA reads as TGTGCCAGCAGTTTTTTAGGGGCCTATGGCTACACCTTC.

The genes are TRBV7-9 and TRBJ2-3, with D perhaps matching TRBD2 (5 bases). The V end lost 1 base, the J end lost 2 bases, and 16 bases lay between the germline ends. Germline V CDR1 and CDR2: SEHNR, FQNEAQ (reference sequence). CDR3 length equals 17 residues. Written as DNA, the CDR3 is TGTGCCAGCAGCTTAGTGTGGGTGGAGGAGATCACAGATACGCAGTATTTT. This sequence encodes CASSLVWVEEITDTQYF.

The chain has TRBV15 and TRBJ1-5; D call uncertain. This CDR3 region has 15 residues. Trimming cost V 4 bases and J 0 bases, with 10 bases left between them. The germline gives CDR1 LNHNV, CDR2 YYDKDF (reference sequence). In nucleotides, the CDR3 is TGTGCCACCAGCACGGAGACTCTTAGCAATCAGCCCCAGCATTTT. This gives the protein CATSTETLSNQPQHF.

The J gene is TRBJ2-2, the V gene TRBV18; TRBD1 matches 9 bases. This CDR3 region has 15 residues. The germline V gene has CDR1 KGHSH and CDR2 LQKENI. Trimming cost V 3 bases and J 7 bases; bases outside gene matches: 6. The CDR3 coding sequence is TGTGCCAGCTCACCGGGACAGGGCCCCAACGGGGAGCTGTTTTTT. Translating gives CASSPGQGPNGELFF.

A remark on this clone: The sample has other DNA sequences that encode this CDR3 too. This chain joins TRBV2 and TRBJ1-5; D remains ambiguous. The CDR3 sequence is 15 residues long. From germline, CDR1 is SNHLY and CDR2 FYNNEI. V was cut by 7 bases and J by 5 bases, with 18 bases left in between. This chain's CDR3 is CASTNDEGAHQPQHF. The CDR3 bases are TGTGCCAGCACCAATGACGAGGGAGCTCATCAGCCCCAGCATTTT.

The rearrangement joins TRBV7-7 to TRBJ2-1, with TRBD1 identical over 7 bases. J lost 6 bases, V lost 5 bases, and 4 bases had no gene match. CDR3 length equals 13 residues. Germline V CDR1 and CDR2: SSHAT, FNYEAQ (reference sequence). The CDR3, as DNA: TGTGCCAGCAGCCGCGCAGGGGGCAATGAGCAGTTCTTC. The encoded protein is CASSRAGGNEQFF.

V is TRBV5-4 and J is TRBJ2-2, with D hard to call. This CDR3 is built from 12 residues. Germline assignment: CDR1 SGHNT and CDR2 YYREEE (reference sequence). The ends were cut back, 3 bases at V and 5 bases at J, with 5 bases in the middle. CDR3 protein: CASSSKTGELFF. Written as DNA, the CDR3 is TGTGCCAGCAGCTCTAAGACCGGGGAGCTGTTTTTT.

The genes are TRBV11-3 and TRBJ2-3, with D tentatively TRBD2 (7 bases). The CDR3 covers 15 residues. Trimming shortened V by 6 bases and J by 2 bases, and 15 bases separated the two germline ends. Germline-derived CDR1 and CDR2 are SGHNT and YENEEA. The CDR3 DNA reads TGTGCCAGCAGTGGCGGGGGCCTAAACACAGATACGCAGTATTTT. It specifies CASSGGGLNTDTQYF.

This rearrangement joins TRBV10-3 to TRBJ2-5; 9 bases are shared with TRBD1. The CDR3 contains 15 residues. The germline V gene encodes CDR1 ENHRY and CDR2 SYGVKD. Germline trimming cut 3 bases from V and 11 bases from J; bases unmatched to any gene: 13. CDR3 DNA: TGTGCCATCAGTGATGAGCGGGACAGGGCTCAAGAGCAGTACTTC. Its translation is CAISDERDRAQEQYF.

The V call is TRBV5-1, the J call TRBJ1-1, with 8 bases that match TRBD1. V was pared by 4 bases and J by 4 bases, with 6 bases of the junction left unmatched. Germline V gene data show CDR1 as SGHRS and CDR2 as YFSETQ. The CDR3 totals 14 residues. The CDR3, as DNA: TGCGCCAGCAGCCCGACAGGGGTCGGCACTGAAGCTTTCTTT. It yields the protein CASSPTGVGTEAFF.

The chain couples TRBV19 to TRBJ1-3; no clear D gene. CDR1 is LNHDA, CDR2 SQIVND, per germline (reference sequence). V lost 3 bases and J lost 3, with 9 bases in between. The CDR3 covers 14 residues. CDR3 nucleotide sequence: TGTGCCAGTAGTATGGGCCAGCTTGGAAACACCATATATTTT. It encodes CASSMGQLGNTIYF. The complete variable domain, with remaining parts taken from reference TRBV19 and TRBJ1-3, reads DGGITQSPKYLFRKEGQNVTLSCEQNLNHDAMYWYRQDPGQGLRLIYYSQIVNDFQKGDIAEGYSVSREKKESFPLTVTSAQKNPTAFYLCASSMGQLGNTIYFGEGSWLTVV.

This clone was observed a handful of times. The chain combines TRBV2 with TRBJ2-3, with a tentative D call TRBD1 (6 bases). V dropped 5 bases and J dropped 9 bases, with 9 bases sitting between them. The CDR3 runs 11 residues. Germline V CDR1 and CDR2: SNHLY, FYNNEI. The CDR3 nucleotides are TGTGCCAGCAGTCAACAGGGAACGCAGTATTTT. It codes for CASSQQGTQYF.

This clone was seen only once. V is TRBV10-3 and J is TRBJ1-2, with 11 bases fitting TRBD1. V lost 8 bases to trimming and J lost 2 bases; unmatched junction nucleotides: 7. The germline V gene has CDR1 ENHRY and CDR2 SYGVKD. This CDR3 is 15 amino acids long. CDR3 in DNA: TGTGCCATCTGGGACAGGGGGTTAGCCAACTATGGCTACACCTTC. Translated: CAIWDRGLANYGYTF.

This clone was counted between two and nine times. The chain recombines TRBV6-4 with TRBJ1-2; 8 bases match TRBD1. V was pared by 5 bases and J by 6 bases, with 5 bases of the junction left unmatched. Germline lookup yields CDR1 MRHNA and CDR2 SNTAGT. CDR3 size: 13 residues. The CDR3 loop is CASSRTGIDGYTF. CDR3 sequence (DNA): TGTGCCAGCAGTAGGACAGGGATCGATGGCTACACCTTC.

The rearrangement uses TRBV27 and TRBJ2-1, with TRBD1 identical over 7 bases. The junction had 5 bases not matched to a gene; V was cut back by 3 bases and J by 9 bases. The germline V gene has CDR1 MNHEY and CDR2 SMNVEV (reference sequence). The CDR3 contains 13 residues. CDR3: CASSFGQAVEQFF. For the CDR3, the DNA is TGTGCCAGCAGTTTTGGACAGGCCGTTGAGCAGTTCTTC.

The chain is built from TRBV7-7 and TRBJ2-5, with TRBD2 matching 8 bases. CDR3 length equals 14 residues. Germline CDR1 is SSHAT and CDR2 is FNYEAQ (reference sequence). V shed 5 bases, J shed 2 bases, and the junction held 4 bases outside the gene matches. The CDR3 region has the DNA TGTGCCAGCAGCCCCGGACTAGCTCAAGAGACCCAGTACTTC. It is translated as CASSPGLAQETQYF.

The chain is built from TRBV4-3 and TRBJ2-2; 9 nucleotides match TRBD1. Germline-derived CDR1 and CDR2 are LGHNA and YSLEER. The V gene end was trimmed by 0 bases and the J gene end by 5 bases; junction bases not matched to a gene: 7. The CDR3 covers 17 residues. Here the CDR3 DNA reads TGCGCCAGCAGCCAAGATTTGGGGACAGGGTTAACCGGGGAGCTGTTTTTT. Its translation is CASSQDLGTGLTGELFF.

The gene calls are TRBV9 and TRBJ2-1, with 8 bases identical to TRBD2. Germline CDR1 is SGDLS and CDR2 is YYNGEE. The CDR3 is made up of 15 amino acids. V lost 1 base and J lost 3; bases outside the gene matches: 3. CDR3 nucleotide sequence: TGTGCCAGCAGCGTAACTAGCGGACTCTACAATGAGCAGTTCTTC. It yields the protein CASSVTSGLYNEQFF.

The rearrangement uses TRBV5-1 and TRBJ2-3, with 16 bases that match TRBD2. With 4 bases clipped from V and 1 base from J, the junction kept 6 bases outside the gene matches. CDR1 SGHRS and CDR2 YFSETQ come from the germline V gene. The CDR3 spans 18 residues. CDR3 sequence reads: CASSGGLAGGPGTDTQYF. The CDR3 bases are TGCGCCAGCAGCGGGGGACTAGCGGGGGGGCCGGGCACAGATACGCAGTATTTT.

The J gene is TRBJ2-1, the V gene TRBV7-7; 13 bases are shared with TRBD2. The CDR3 runs to 16 residues. The germline gives CDR1 SSHAT, CDR2 FNYEAQ (reference sequence). Germline trimming cut 1 base from V and 7 bases from J; bases unmatched to any gene: 4. The CDR3 DNA reads TGTGCCAGCAGCTTAGAACTAGCGGGAGGGCCGAATGAGCAGTTCTTC. This sequence encodes CASSLELAGGPNEQFF.

A single count supports this clone. The V and J genes are TRBV5-4 and TRBJ1-4, with 7 bases that match TRBD1. CDR1 is SGHNT, CDR2 YYREEE, per germline (reference sequence). The CDR3 runs 15 residues. With 1 base clipped from V and 8 bases from J, the junction kept 8 bases outside the gene matches. CDR3 loop: CASSLMLTGQEKLFF. The CDR3, as DNA: TGTGCCAGCAGCTTGATGTTGACAGGGCAAGAAAAACTGTTTTTT.

V is TRBV28 and J is TRBJ2-1, with 8 bases that match TRBD1. The CDR3 sequence is 14 residues long. CDR1 is MDHEN, CDR2 SYDVKM, per germline. V shed 8 bases, J shed 0 bases, and the junction held 3 bases outside the gene matches. CDR3 in amino acids: CASGTGGSYNEQFF. CDR3 DNA: TGTGCCAGCGGGACAGGTGGCTCCTACAATGAGCAGTTCTTC.

The genes are TRBV14 and TRBJ2-1, with D unresolved. The ends were cut back, 0 bases at V and 8 bases at J, with 11 bases in the middle. Germline CDR1 reads SGHDN; CDR2 reads FVKESK. The CDR3 extends over 14 amino acids. The CDR3 sequence is CASSQDLVYDEQFF. CDR3 DNA sequence: TGTGCCAGCAGCCAAGATCTAGTTTACGATGAGCAGTTCTTC.